This T cell receptor (beta chain) was identified during a study of cytomegalovirus exposure and HLA in healthy donors. Findings and limits, study-wide: Most TCRs appeared rarely, but some public TCRs recurred in many donors. As a later analysis showed, a missense DCLRE1C variant was linked to trimming of TCR beta V- and J-genes. Across donors, presence/absence analyses took sequencing depth to be roughly uniform.

The CDR3 has 14 amino acids. Germline V gives CDR1 MNHEY, CDR2 SMNVEV (reference sequence). Losses at the gene ends were 4 bases for V and 6 bases for J; bases not matched to a gene: 5. There are many counts of this clone. Its antigen is unknown. Both 60 Vbeta primers and 13 Jbeta primers went into the PCR. Profiled with immunoSEQ multiplex PCR; TCRdb holds only in-frame clones, not every one. The sample lists under 200,000 clones, roughly 85% occurring once. Donors consisted of healthy bone marrow donors. The clonotype comes from a woman aged 18-29 years in good health and CMV-seronegative. The source material was PBMCs. The chain carries TRBV27 and TRBJ2-4; the match to TRBD2 covers 8 bases. This chain's CDR3 is CASSSTGGPNIQYF. The CDR3 DNA sequence: TGTGCCAGCAGTTCAACGGGAGGGCCAAACATTCAGTACTTC.